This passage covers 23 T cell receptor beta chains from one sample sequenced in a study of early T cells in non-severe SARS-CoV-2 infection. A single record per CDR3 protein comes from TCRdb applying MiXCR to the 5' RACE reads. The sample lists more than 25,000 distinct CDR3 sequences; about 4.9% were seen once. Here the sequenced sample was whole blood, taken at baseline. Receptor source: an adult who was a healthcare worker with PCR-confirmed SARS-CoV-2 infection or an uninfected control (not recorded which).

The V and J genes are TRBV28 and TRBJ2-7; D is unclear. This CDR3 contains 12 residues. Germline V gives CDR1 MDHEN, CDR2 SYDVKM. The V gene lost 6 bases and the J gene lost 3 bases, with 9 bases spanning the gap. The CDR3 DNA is TGTGCCAGCAGCCTTCAGCGCTACGAGCAGTACTTC. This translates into CASSLQRYEQYF.

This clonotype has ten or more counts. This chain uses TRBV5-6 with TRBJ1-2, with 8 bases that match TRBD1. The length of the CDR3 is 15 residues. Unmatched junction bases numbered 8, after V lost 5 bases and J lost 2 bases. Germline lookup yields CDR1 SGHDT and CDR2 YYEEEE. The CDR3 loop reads CASRSTGEGNYGYTF. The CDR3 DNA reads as TGTGCCAGCAGATCGACAGGGGAAGGGAACTATGGCTACACCTTC.

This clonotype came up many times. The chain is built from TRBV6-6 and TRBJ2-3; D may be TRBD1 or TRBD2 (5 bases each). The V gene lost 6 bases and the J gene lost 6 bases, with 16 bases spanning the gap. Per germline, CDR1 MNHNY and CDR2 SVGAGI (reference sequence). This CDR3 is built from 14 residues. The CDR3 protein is CASRLNPEGDTQYF. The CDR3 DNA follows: TGTGCCAGCAGACTCAACCCCGAGGGGGATACGCAGTATTTT.

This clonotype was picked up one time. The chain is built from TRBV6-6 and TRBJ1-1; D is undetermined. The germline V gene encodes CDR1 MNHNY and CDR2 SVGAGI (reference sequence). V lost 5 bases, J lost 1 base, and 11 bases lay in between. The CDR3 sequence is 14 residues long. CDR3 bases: TGTGCCAGCAGTCTTGCCGACGAGAACACTGAAGCTTTCTTT. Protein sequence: CASSLADENTEAFF.

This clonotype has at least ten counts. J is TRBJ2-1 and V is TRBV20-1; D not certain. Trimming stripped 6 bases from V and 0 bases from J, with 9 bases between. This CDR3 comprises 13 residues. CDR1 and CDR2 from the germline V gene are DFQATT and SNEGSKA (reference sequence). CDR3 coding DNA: TGCAGTGCATTCAGTGTCTCCTACAATGAGCAGTTCTTC. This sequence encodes CSAFSVSYNEQFF.

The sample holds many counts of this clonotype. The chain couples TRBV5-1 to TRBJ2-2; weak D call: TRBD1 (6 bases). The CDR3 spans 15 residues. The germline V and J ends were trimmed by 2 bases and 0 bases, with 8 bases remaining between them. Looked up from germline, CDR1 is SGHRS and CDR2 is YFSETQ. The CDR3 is CASSFRQANTGELFF. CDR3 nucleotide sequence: TGCGCCAGCAGCTTTCGACAGGCGAACACCGGGGAGCTGTTTTTT.

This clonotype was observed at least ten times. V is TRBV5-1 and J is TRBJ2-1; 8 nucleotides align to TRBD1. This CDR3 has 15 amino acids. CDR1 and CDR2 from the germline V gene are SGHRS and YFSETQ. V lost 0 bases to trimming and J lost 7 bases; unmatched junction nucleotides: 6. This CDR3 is CASSLAGTGSNEQFF. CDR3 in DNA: TGCGCCAGCAGCTTGGCCGGGACAGGATCGAATGAGCAGTTCTTC.

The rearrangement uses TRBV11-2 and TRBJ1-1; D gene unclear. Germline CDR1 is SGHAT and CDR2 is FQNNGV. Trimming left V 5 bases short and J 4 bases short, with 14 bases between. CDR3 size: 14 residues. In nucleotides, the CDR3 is TGTGCCAGCAGCCGGCAGAGGAGGAGCACTGAAGCTTTCTTT. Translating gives CASSRQRRSTEAFF. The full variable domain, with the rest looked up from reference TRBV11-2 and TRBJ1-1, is EAGVAQSPRYKIIEKRQSVAFWCNPISGHATLYWYQQILGQGPKLLIQFQNNGVVDDSQLPKDRFSAERLKGVDSTLKIQPAKLEDSAVYLCASSRQRRSTEAFFGQGTRLTVV.

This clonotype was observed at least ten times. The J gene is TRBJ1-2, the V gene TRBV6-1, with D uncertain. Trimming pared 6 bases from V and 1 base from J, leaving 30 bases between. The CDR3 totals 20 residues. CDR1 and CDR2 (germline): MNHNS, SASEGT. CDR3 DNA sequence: TGTGCCAGCAGCGACCTGTCTCACCCGAAGCCGGAGGGATTTAACTATGGCTACACCTTC. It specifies CASSDLSHPKPEGFNYGYTF.

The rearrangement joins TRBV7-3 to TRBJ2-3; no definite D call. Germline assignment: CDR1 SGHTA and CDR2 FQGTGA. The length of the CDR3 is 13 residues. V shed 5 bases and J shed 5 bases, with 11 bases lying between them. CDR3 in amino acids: CASSRVTGDTQYF. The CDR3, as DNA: TGTGCCAGCAGCCGGGTAACGGGAGATACGCAGTATTTT.

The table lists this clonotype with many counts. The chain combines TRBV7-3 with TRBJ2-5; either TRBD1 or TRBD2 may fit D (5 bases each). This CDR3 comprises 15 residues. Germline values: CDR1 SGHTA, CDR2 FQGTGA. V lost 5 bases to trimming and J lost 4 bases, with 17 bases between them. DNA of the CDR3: TGTGCCAGCAGCCTACGTAGGGGCGGGCGAGAGACCCAGTACTTC. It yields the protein CASSLRRGGRETQYF.

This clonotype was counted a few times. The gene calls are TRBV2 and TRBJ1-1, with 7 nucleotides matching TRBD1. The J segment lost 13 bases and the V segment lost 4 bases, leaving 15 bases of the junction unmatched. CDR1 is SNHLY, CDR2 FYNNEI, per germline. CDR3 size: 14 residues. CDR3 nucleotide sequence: TGTGCCAGCAGTGTCGTTCAGGGGACAGTCTTTGGTTTCTTT. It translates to CASSVVQGTVFGFF. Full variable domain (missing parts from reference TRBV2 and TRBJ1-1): EPEVTQTPSHQVTQMGQEVILRCVPISNHLYFYWYRQILGQKVEFLVSFYNNEISEKSEIFDDQFSVERPDGSNFTLKIRSTKLEDSAMYFCASSVVQGTVFGFFGQGTRLTVV.

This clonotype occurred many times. The CDR3 sequence: CASSETTSGRADTQYF. Here the CDR3 DNA reads TGTGCCAGCAGTGAAACGACTAGCGGGAGGGCAGATACGCAGTATTTT. V usage is TRBV6-1 and J usage is TRBJ2-3, with 14 bases identical to TRBD2. The CDR3 runs to 16 residues. Germline CDR1 is MNHNS and CDR2 is SASEGT. V lost 2 bases and J lost 4; bases outside the gene matches: 2.

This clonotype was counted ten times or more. The CDR3 spells CASSLRAGGTDTQYF. In DNA, the CDR3 is TGTGCCAGCAGTTTACGGGCGGGAGGTACAGATACGCAGTATTTT. The chain uses TRBV28 and TRBJ2-3; 8 bases align to TRBD2. The CDR3 is made up of 15 amino acids. Per germline, CDR1 MDHEN and CDR2 SYDVKM. The V gene end was trimmed by 2 bases and the J gene end by 3 bases; junction bases not matched to a gene: 4.

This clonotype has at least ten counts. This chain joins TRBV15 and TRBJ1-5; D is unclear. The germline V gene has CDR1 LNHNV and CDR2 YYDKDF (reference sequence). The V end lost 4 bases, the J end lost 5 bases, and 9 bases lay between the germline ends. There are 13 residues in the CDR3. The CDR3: CATSNAGHQPQHF. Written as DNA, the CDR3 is TGTGCCACCAGCAATGCAGGCCATCAGCCCCAGCATTTT.

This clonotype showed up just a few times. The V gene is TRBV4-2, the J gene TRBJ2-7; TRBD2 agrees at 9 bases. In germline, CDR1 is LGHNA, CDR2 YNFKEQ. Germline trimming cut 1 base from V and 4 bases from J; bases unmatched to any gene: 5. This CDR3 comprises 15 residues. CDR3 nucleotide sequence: TGTGCCAGCAGCCAAGCTCTAGCGGGGAGGTACGAGCAGTACTTC. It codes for CASSQALAGRYEQYF.

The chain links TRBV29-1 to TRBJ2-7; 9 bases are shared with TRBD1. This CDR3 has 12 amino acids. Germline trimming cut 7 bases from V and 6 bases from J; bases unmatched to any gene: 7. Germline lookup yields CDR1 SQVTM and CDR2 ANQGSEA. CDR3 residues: CSGGQGDREQYF. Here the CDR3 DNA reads TGCAGCGGGGGACAGGGCGATCGCGAGCAGTACTTC.

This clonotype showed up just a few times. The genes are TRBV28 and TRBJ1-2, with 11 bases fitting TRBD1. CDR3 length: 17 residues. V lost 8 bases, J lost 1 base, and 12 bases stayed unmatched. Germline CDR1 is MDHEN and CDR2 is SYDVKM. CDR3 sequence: CASGAGGQGAYNYGYTF. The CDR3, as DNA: TGTGCCAGCGGGGCAGGAGGACAGGGGGCCTATAACTATGGCTACACCTTC.

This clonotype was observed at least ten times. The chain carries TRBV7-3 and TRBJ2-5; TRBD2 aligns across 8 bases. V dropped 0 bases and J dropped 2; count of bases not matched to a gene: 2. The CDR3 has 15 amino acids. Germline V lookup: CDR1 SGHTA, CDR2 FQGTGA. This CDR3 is CASSLTGTRQETQYF. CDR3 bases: TGTGCCAGCAGCTTAACGGGGACTAGGCAAGAGACCCAGTACTTC.

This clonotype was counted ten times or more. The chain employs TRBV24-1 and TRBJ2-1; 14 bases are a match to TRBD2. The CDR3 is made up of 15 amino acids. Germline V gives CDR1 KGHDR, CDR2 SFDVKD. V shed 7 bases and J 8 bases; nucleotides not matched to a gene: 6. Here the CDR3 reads CATRGLAGDGYEQFF. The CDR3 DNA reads TGTGCCACCAGGGGACTAGCGGGAGATGGCTATGAGCAGTTCTTC.

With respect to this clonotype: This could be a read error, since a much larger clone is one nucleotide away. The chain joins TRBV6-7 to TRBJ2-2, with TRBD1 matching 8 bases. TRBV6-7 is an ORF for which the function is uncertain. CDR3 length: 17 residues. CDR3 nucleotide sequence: TGTGCCAGCAGTTACCGGACAGGGATGCGCGACACCGAGGAGCTGTTTTTT. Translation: CASSYRTGMRDTEELFF.

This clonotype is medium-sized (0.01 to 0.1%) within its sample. In DNA form, the CDR3 reads TGTGCCAGCAGTTTCAGAGGGAGCGGCTACGAGCAGTACTTC. Amino acids: CASSFRGSGYEQYF. The genes are TRBV28 and TRBJ2-7; TRBD2 might be the D (5 bases). The CDR3 length is 14 residues. Germline CDR1 MDHEN, CDR2 SYDVKM. V was clipped by 3 bases and J by 3 bases, with 12 bases between them.

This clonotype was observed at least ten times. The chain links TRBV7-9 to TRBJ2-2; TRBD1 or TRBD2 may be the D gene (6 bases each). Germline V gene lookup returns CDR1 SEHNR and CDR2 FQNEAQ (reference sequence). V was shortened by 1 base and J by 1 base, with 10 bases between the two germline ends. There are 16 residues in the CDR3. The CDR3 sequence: CASSLVRGLNTGELFF. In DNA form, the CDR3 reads TGTGCCAGCAGCTTAGTTCGGGGGCTGAACACCGGGGAGCTGTTTTTT.